Shown below are 30 T cell receptor beta chains from a single sample sequenced in a study of blood T cells in healthy people across ages. It was with a sample-barcoded 5' primer and a J-beta primer mix that a second PCR of roughly 7 to 11 cycles was run. MiXCR, applied by TCRdb to the 5' RACE reads, yields one record per CDR3 protein. Of 1.5 million to 1.8 million distinct CDR3 sequences listed, approximately 39% are singletons. Sequencing was carried out using blood. These receptors all come from a woman between 18 and 29 years old in good health.

This chain uses TRBV2 with TRBJ2-3; no clear D gene. The CDR3 covers 11 residues. Germline V lookup: CDR1 SNHLY, CDR2 FYNNEI. V was shortened by 6 bases and J by 7 bases, with 8 bases between the two germline ends. In DNA form, the CDR3 reads TGTGCCAGCAGAGAATCCTATACGCAGTATTTT. This translates into CASRESYTQYF.

The chain is built from TRBV7-2 and TRBJ2-3, with D possibly TRBD2 on 5 matching bases. CDR1 is SGHTA and CDR2 is FQGNSA in the germline V gene. Trimming pared 7 bases from V and 2 bases from J, leaving 13 bases between. The CDR3 contains 14 residues. The chain's CDR3 is CASTTSGFTDTQYF. CDR3 sequence (DNA): TGTGCCAGCACCACCAGCGGATTCACAGATACGCAGTATTTT. The full variable domain, with the rest looked up from reference TRBV7-2 and TRBJ2-3, is GAGVSQSPSNKVTEKGKDVELRCDPISGHTALYWYRQSLGQGLEFLIYFQGNSAPDKSGLPSDRFSAERTGGSVSTLTIQRTQQEDSAVYLCASTTSGFTDTQYFGPGTRLTVL.

This chain links TRBV7-9 with TRBJ2-5, with unresolved D. V gave up 5 bases and J gave up 5 bases, with 18 bases separating them. This CDR3 comprises 15 residues. Germline-derived CDR1 and CDR2 are SEHNR and FQNEAQ (reference sequence). In DNA form, the CDR3 reads TGTGCCAGCAGCCAATACGCGGAAGCAGTCGAGACCCAGTACTTC. Translation: CASSQYAEAVETQYF.

The chain uses TRBV25-1 and TRBJ2-1; D could derive from TRBD1 or TRBD2 (5 bases each). Trimming took off 6 bases at V and 4 bases at J, with 19 bases between the two ends. From germline, CDR1 is MGHDK and CDR2 SYGVNS. The CDR3 totals 16 residues. The CDR3, as DNA: TGTGCCAGCAGCCCGACCGGTGGGACGCGGTACAATGAGCAGTTCTTC. Protein: CASSPTGGTRYNEQFF.

The V and J genes are TRBV2 and TRBJ2-1; D uncertain. Trimming took 8 bases from V and 3 from J, leaving 14 bases between them. The CDR3 covers 14 residues. Germline CDR1 is SNHLY and CDR2 is FYNNEI. The CDR3 sequence is CASPGVRNYNEQFF. As DNA, the CDR3 is TGTGCCAGCCCGGGTGTAAGAAACTACAATGAGCAGTTCTTC.

The chain joins TRBV2 to TRBJ1-2; D might be TRBD1 (5 bases). The CDR3 consists of 13 residues. CDR1 and CDR2 from the germline V gene are SNHLY and FYNNEI. Trimming pared 10 bases from V and 1 base from J, leaving 13 bases between. CDR3 amino acids: CATAGGNNYGYTF. The CDR3 DNA reads as TGTGCCACCGCGGGGGGTAATAACTATGGCTACACCTTC.

Regarding this clonotype: Germline and junction disagree at one end, which may indicate a read error. The J gene is TRBJ2-3, the V gene TRBV7-9, with 9 bases identical to TRBD1. The germline V gene has CDR1 SEHNR and CDR2 FQNEAQ (reference sequence). The CDR3 is 16 residues long. This CDR3 reads CAGSATGGAGTDTQYF. The CDR3 DNA sequence: TGTGCCGGCAGCGCTACAGGGGGCGCCGGCACAGATACGCAGTATTTT.

This chain joins TRBV4-1 and TRBJ1-4, with TRBD1 identical over 7 bases. Germline V lookup: CDR1 MGHRA, CDR2 YSYEKL. V shed 4 bases and J 3 bases; nucleotides not matched to a gene: 8. This CDR3 contains 16 residues. In DNA form, the CDR3 reads TGCGCCAGCAGCCGGTGTACAGGGGCGGCTAATGAAAAACTGTTTTTT. Protein: CASSRCTGAANEKLFF.

The chain couples TRBV12-3 or TRBV12-4 to TRBJ2-1; D is ambiguous. The J call is doubtful: the DNA matches TRBJ2-7 better. There are 12 residues in the CDR3. This CDR3 reads CASRFGWYEQYF. DNA for the CDR3: TGTGCCAGCAGATTCGGGTGGTACGAGCAGTACTTC.

This clonotype was observed a handful of times. The chain carries TRBV7-9 and TRBJ2-7; TRBD2 matches 9 bases. CDR3 length: 18 residues. In germline, CDR1 is SEHNR, CDR2 FQNEAQ (reference sequence). Losses at the gene ends were 2 bases for V and 1 base for J; bases not matched to a gene: 12. CDR3 residues: CASSLMGREGEKSYEQYF. As DNA, the CDR3 is TGTGCCAGCAGCTTAATGGGGCGGGAGGGGGAGAAATCCTACGAGCAGTACTTC.

This sequence joins TRBV11-2 and TRBJ2-1; 11 bases map to TRBD1. V was pared by 8 bases and J by 6 bases, with 6 bases of the junction left unmatched. The CDR3 has 14 amino acids. In germline, CDR1 is SGHAT, CDR2 FQNNGV. This chain's CDR3 is CASLGTGGGNEQFF. For the CDR3, the DNA is TGTGCCAGCTTGGGGACAGGGGGAGGCAATGAGCAGTTCTTC.

The chain links TRBV7-6 to TRBJ1-2; 9 nucleotides agree with TRBD1. Germline trimming cut 2 bases from V and 4 bases from J; bases unmatched to any gene: 8. The CDR3 length is 16 residues. The germline V gene has CDR1 SGHVS and CDR2 FNYEAQ. CDR3 sequence reads: CASSLIPGQGSYGYTF. The CDR3 DNA reads as TGTGCCAGCAGCTTAATCCCGGGACAGGGATCCTATGGCTACACCTTC.

The V call is TRBV12-3 or TRBV12-4, the J call TRBJ2-7; 7 bases are a match to TRBD2. The CDR3 length is 11 residues. V was pared by 8 bases and J by 4 bases, with 2 bases of the junction left unmatched. The CDR3: CASGEGYEQYF. CDR3 nucleotide sequence: TGTGCCAGCGGGGAGGGGTACGAGCAGTACTTC.

The rearrangement uses TRBV7-2 and TRBJ2-7, with D perhaps matching TRBD1 (6 bases). CDR1 is SGHTA, CDR2 FQGNSA, per germline. V lost 3 bases to trimming and J lost 6 bases, with 18 bases between them. The CDR3 is made up of 15 amino acids. The CDR3 protein is CASSLQLTGPLEQYF. The CDR3 bases are TGTGCCAGCAGCTTGCAACTGACAGGCCCTCTCGAGCAGTACTTC.

The chain employs TRBV4-3 and TRBJ2-5; D gene ambiguous. This CDR3 spans 13 amino acids. Trimming removed 1 base from V and 4 bases from J, with 7 bases in between. In germline, CDR1 is LGHNA, CDR2 YSLEER. The CDR3 here is CASSQGQSETQYF. Here the CDR3 DNA reads TGCGCCAGCAGCCAAGGGCAGTCAGAGACCCAGTACTTC.

The rearrangement joins TRBV21-1 to TRBJ2-1; TRBD1 reflects the table's D call only, with no check against the DNA. TRBV21-1 is annotated as a pseudogene. This CDR3 has 17 amino acids. CDR3 residues: CASSKTGRRMGHNEQFF. CDR3 DNA: TGTGCCAGCAGCAAAACGGGGCGCAGGATGGGGCACAATGAGCAGTTCTTC.

The chain employs TRBV29-1 and TRBJ1-4, with no clear D. Germline assignment: CDR1 SQVTM and CDR2 ANQGSEA. Trimming removed 5 bases at V and 8 bases at J, with 6 bases between. The CDR3 is 10 residues long. CDR3 sequence reads: CSVYNEKLFF. CDR3 nucleotide sequence: TGCAGCGTTTACAACGAAAAACTGTTTTTT.

This clonotype turned up a few times. The chain employs TRBV18 and TRBJ2-7, with D possibly being TRBD1 or TRBD2 (5 bases each). The CDR3 has 16 residues. Germline assignment: CDR1 KGHSH and CDR2 LQKENI. The V and J ends lost 1 base and 2 bases respectively, with 15 bases between them. The CDR3 sequence is CASSPQGWGRTYEQYF. Written as DNA, the CDR3 is TGTGCCAGCTCACCACAAGGATGGGGACGGACCTACGAGCAGTACTTC.

The chain uses TRBV4-3 and TRBJ2-1; D uncertain. Trimming removed 0 bases at V and 3 bases at J, with 6 bases between. Germline V gene lookup returns CDR1 LGHNA and CDR2 YSLEER. This CDR3 comprises 14 residues. This CDR3 reads CASSQERLYNEQFF. In nucleotides, the CDR3 is TGCGCCAGCAGCCAAGAACGGCTCTACAATGAGCAGTTCTTC.

The chain carries TRBV5-1 and TRBJ1-2; TRBD1 is a possible D gene (5 bases). Germline loops: CDR1 SGHRS, CDR2 YFSETQ. V gave up 3 bases and J gave up 2 bases, with 14 bases separating them. CDR3 length: 15 residues. The CDR3 DNA follows: TGCGCCAGCAGCTCAGGGTCACCTCGGAACTATGGCTACACCTTC. This codes for CASSSGSPRNYGYTF.

The gene calls are TRBV29-1 and TRBJ2-5; 11 nucleotides line up with TRBD2. Trimming took 3 bases from V and 11 from J; bases not matched to a gene: 14. Germline assignment: CDR1 SQVTM and CDR2 ANQGSEA. This CDR3 contains 15 residues. The CDR3 region is CSVDHSGGAYNEQYF. CDR3 DNA sequence: TGCAGCGTTGATCATAGCGGGGGGGCCTACAATGAGCAGTACTTC.

A few counts support this clonotype. The rearrangement uses TRBV6-5 and TRBJ1-2, with 10 bases that match TRBD1. Germline-derived CDR1 and CDR2 are MNHEY and SVGAGI. This CDR3 spans 15 amino acids. V was clipped by 5 bases and J by 4 bases; unmatched bases: 7. The CDR3 DNA is TGTGCCAGCAGTCCCAAAGGACAGGGGGGCTATGGCTACACCTTC. Residues: CASSPKGQGGYGYTF.

This clonotype turned up a few times. The V call is TRBV20-1, the J call TRBJ1-2; 9 bases fit TRBD1. The CDR3 runs 13 residues. Germline loops: CDR1 DFQATT, CDR2 SNEGSKA (reference sequence). The V and J ends lost 6 bases and 11 bases, in that order; junction bases with no gene match: 13. In DNA form, the CDR3 reads TGCAGTGCCCCAGGGACAGGGACTATGCGATACACCTTC. It codes for CSAPGTGTMRYTF.

The chain carries TRBV7-2 and TRBJ2-3; D is undetermined. Germline V gives CDR1 SGHTA, CDR2 FQGNSA. The ends were cut back, 8 bases at V and 0 bases at J, with 12 bases in the middle. The CDR3 totals 14 residues. The CDR3 sequence is CASRPAASTDTQYF. CDR3 DNA sequence: TGTGCCAGCCGGCCGGCGGCTAGCACAGATACGCAGTATTTT.

This chain joins TRBV6-5 and TRBJ1-2; 8 nucleotides line up with TRBD1. The CDR3 contains 16 residues. V lost 7 bases, J lost 4 bases, and 14 bases stayed unmatched. The germline V gene encodes CDR1 MNHEY and CDR2 SVGAGI. The CDR3 spells CASNPSQGARIYGYTF. In DNA form, the CDR3 reads TGTGCCAGCAACCCCTCTCAGGGGGCTAGAATCTATGGCTACACCTTC.

This chain joins TRBV3-1 and TRBJ1-2; 9 nucleotides agree with TRBD1. J gave up 4 bases and V 0 bases, and 9 bases lay outside the gene matches. The CDR3 length is 17 residues. Looked up from germline, CDR1 is LGHDT and CDR2 is YNNKEL (reference sequence). In DNA, the CDR3 is TGTGCCAGCAGCCAAGACATCGTGGGACAGGGAACCTATGGCTACACCTTC. This gives the protein CASSQDIVGQGTYGYTF. Based on the CDR3 plus reference TRBV3-1 and TRBJ1-2, the full variable domain is DTAVSQTPKYLVTQMGNDKSIKCEQNLGHDTMYWYKQDSKKFLKIMFSYNNKELIINETVPNRFSPKSPDKAHLNLHINSLELGDSAVYFCASSQDIVGQGTYGYTFGSGTRLTVV.

V and J are TRBV6-2 or TRBV6-3 and TRBJ2-7; D ambiguous. The CDR3 consists of 16 residues. CDR1 and CDR2 (germline): MNHEY, SVGEGT. V lost 2 bases to trimming and J lost 7 bases, with 21 bases between them. This CDR3 is CASSYRVIRPYNEQYF. CDR3 bases: TGTGCCAGCAGTTACAGGGTAATAAGACCCTACAATGAGCAGTACTTC.

This sequence joins TRBV3-1 and TRBJ1-4, with unresolved D. Germline loops: CDR1 LGHDT, CDR2 YNNKEL (reference sequence). This CDR3 is 11 amino acids long. V lost 5 bases and J 11 bases, leaving 9 bases between the germline ends. CDR3 coding DNA: TGTGCCAGCAGCTCCGACGGGAAACTGTTTTTT. Protein sequence: CASSSDGKLFF. The whole variable domain, filled in from reference TRBV3-1 and TRBJ1-4, reads DTAVSQTPKYLVTQMGNDKSIKCEQNLGHDTMYWYKQDSKKFLKIMFSYNNKELIINETVPNRFSPKSPDKAHLNLHINSLELGDSAVYFCASSSDGKLFFGSGTQLSVL.

This clonotype was seen only a few times. The rearrangement links TRBV9 to TRBJ2-1; D unclear. CDR1 is SGDLS and CDR2 is YYNGEE in the germline V gene. The CDR3 extends over 12 amino acids. V lost 1 base, J lost 5 bases, and 4 bases lay in between. CDR3 region: CASSVMNNEQFF. The CDR3 DNA follows: TGTGCCAGCAGCGTAATGAACAATGAGCAGTTCTTC.

This clonotype was seen a few times. The chain recombines TRBV7-2 with TRBJ2-3; D gene unclear. Looked up from germline, CDR1 is SGHTA and CDR2 is FQGNSA. The ends were cut back, 5 bases at V and 6 bases at J, with 12 bases in the middle. The CDR3 covers 13 residues. CDR3 bases: TGTGCCAGCAGCAGCGATTATTCGGATACGCAGTATTTT. This gives the protein CASSSDYSDTQYF.